Presented here are 29 T cell receptor beta chains from one specimen sequenced in a study of blood T cell repertoires in COVID-19. Profiling relied on immunoSEQ multiplex PCR, and the TCRdb table lists in-frame clones only, not all of them. The sample lists roughly 52,000 clones; more than 80% were seen once. The sequenced sample consisted of peripheral blood. These receptors were collected from a human donor in a cohort sampled during active COVID-19.

The rearrangement links TRBV4-1 to TRBJ2-2; tentative D call: TRBD1 (5 bases). V lost 5 bases, J lost 2 bases, and 9 bases lay in between. Germline CDR1 is MGHRA and CDR2 is YSYEKL. The CDR3 is made up of 14 amino acids. The CDR3 nucleotides read TGCGCCAGCAGCGCTGACAGAAACACCGGGGAGCTGTTTTTT. Translated: CASSADRNTGELFF.

Here the CDR3 DNA reads TGTGCCAGCAGCATTGGACAGGTCTATGGCTACACCTTC. The encoded protein is CASSIGQVYGYTF. The chain employs TRBV25-1 and TRBJ1-2; 7 nucleotides match TRBD1. Trimming cost V 6 bases and J 4 bases; bases outside gene matches: 5. The CDR3 consists of 13 residues. Per germline, CDR1 MGHDK and CDR2 SYGVNS.

This clone was seen once. CDR3 sequence reads: CAISEGDTFTDTQYF. In nucleotides, the CDR3 is TGTGCCATCAGTGAGGGGGACACGTTCACAGATACGCAGTATTTT. V is TRBV10-3 and J is TRBJ2-3, with D maybe TRBD1 (6 bases). Trimming shortened V by 2 bases and J by 2 bases, and 11 bases separated the two germline ends. CDR3 length equals 15 residues. From germline, CDR1 is ENHRY and CDR2 SYGVKD.

This clone appeared a few times. The chain uses TRBV18 and TRBJ2-7; TRBD1 aligns across 7 bases. The CDR3 contains 14 residues. The junction had 7 bases not matched to a gene; V was cut back by 4 bases and J by 4 bases. Per the germline V gene, CDR1 is KGHSH and CDR2 is LQKENI. The CDR3 spells CASSRTGDGYEQYF. CDR3 DNA sequence: TGTGCCAGCTCACGAACAGGGGATGGGTACGAGCAGTACTTC.

The genes are TRBV11-2 and TRBJ2-7, with D uncertain. Trimming stripped 1 base from V and 1 base from J, with 8 bases between. The CDR3 runs 14 residues. Germline CDR1 reads SGHAT; CDR2 reads FQNNGV. This CDR3 reads CASSLGPDSYEQYF. CDR3 sequence (DNA): TGTGCCAGCAGCTTAGGGCCAGATTCCTACGAGCAGTACTTC.

The chain joins TRBV27 to TRBJ1-2, with TRBD1 identical over 7 bases. The CDR3 runs 13 residues. V trimming: 6 bases; J trimming: 7 bases; junction bases outside the gene matches: 8. The germline V gene encodes CDR1 MNHEY and CDR2 SMNVEV (reference sequence). The CDR3 loop reads CASRSDRVAGYTF. CDR3 sequence (DNA): TGTGCCAGCAGATCCGACAGGGTAGCTGGCTACACCTTC.

This chain uses TRBV5-1 with TRBJ1-6, with 8 positions matching TRBD1. Losses at the gene ends were 4 bases for V and 5 bases for J; bases not matched to a gene: 5. The V gene's germline CDR1 is SGHRS and CDR2 YFSETQ. This CDR3 comprises 15 residues. CDR3 bases: TGCGCCAGCAGCGTAAGGACAGGGAATAATTCACCCCTCCACTTT. It translates to CASSVRTGNNSPLHF.

The CDR3 spells CASSILTGTGTYQQYF. The CDR3 nucleotides read TGTGCCAGTAGTATCCTAACCGGGACAGGGACGTATCAGCAGTACTTC. This chain connects TRBV19 to TRBJ2-7; TRBD1 agrees at 9 bases. With 3 bases clipped from V and 8 bases from J, the junction kept 14 bases outside the gene matches. In germline, CDR1 is LNHDA, CDR2 SQIVND (reference sequence). The CDR3 extends over 16 amino acids.

The chain uses TRBV18 and TRBJ1-1; no clear D gene. Trimming removed 3 bases from V and 5 bases from J, with 7 bases in between. The CDR3 has 12 residues. CDR1 KGHSH and CDR2 LQKENI come from the germline V gene. This CDR3 is CASSPYGTEAFF. Written as DNA, the CDR3 is TGTGCCAGCTCACCGTACGGGACTGAAGCTTTCTTT.

This clone was detected only once. The V and J genes are TRBV6-6 and TRBJ1-2; possibly TRBD1 for D (5 bases). Trimming cost V 2 bases and J 8 bases, with 12 bases left between them. From germline, CDR1 is MNHNY and CDR2 SVGAGI (reference sequence). The CDR3 is 13 amino acids. The CDR3 loop is CASSYGGKGGYTF. CDR3 DNA sequence: TGTGCCAGCAGTTACGGGGGGAAGGGGGGCTACACCTTC.

This clone was picked up one time. V and J are TRBV5-1 and TRBJ2-5; weak D call: TRBD1 (6 bases). This CDR3 is built from 13 residues. The V end lost 3 bases, the J end lost 2 bases, and 8 bases lay between the germline ends. Germline V gives CDR1 SGHRS, CDR2 YFSETQ. The DNA of the CDR3 is TGCGCCAGCAGCTCGGACAGACAAGAGACCCAGTACTTC. It yields the protein CASSSDRQETQYF.

The chain carries TRBV2 and TRBJ2-7; weak D call: TRBD1 (6 bases). Germline CDR1 SNHLY, CDR2 FYNNEI. CDR3 length: 14 amino acids. The ends were cut back, 5 bases at V and 4 bases at J, with 15 bases in the middle. CDR3 bases: TGTGCCAGCAGTCCATGGGGGCAGGCGTACGAGCAGTACTTC. The encoded protein is CASSPWGQAYEQYF.

The chain links TRBV7-2 to TRBJ1-2; no clear D gene. Germline V gives CDR1 SGHTA, CDR2 FQGNSA. The CDR3 loop spans 12 amino acids. Trimming removed 3 bases from V and 4 bases from J, with 6 bases in between. CDR3 protein: CASSLEIYGYTF. CDR3 nucleotide sequence: TGTGCCAGCAGCTTGGAGATCTATGGCTACACCTTC.

This clone was detected only once. V gene TRBV11-2 combines with J gene TRBJ2-3; perhaps TRBD1 as D (5 bases). CDR3 size: 14 residues. Germline V gives CDR1 SGHAT, CDR2 FQNNGV. Trimming removed 0 bases from V and 7 bases from J, with 11 bases in between. The CDR3 bases are TGTGCCAGCAGCTTAGAGCAGGGCCCCAATACGCAGTATTTT. Its protein product is CASSLEQGPNTQYF.

A single count supports this clone. This rearrangement joins TRBV9 to TRBJ2-5, with a tentative D call TRBD1 (6 bases). V lost 0 bases to trimming and J lost 4 bases, with 7 bases between them. Germline V gene sequence: CDR1 SGDLS, CDR2 YYNGEE. The length of the CDR3 is 13 residues. The CDR3 spells CASSVDRAETQYF. The CDR3 DNA follows: TGTGCCAGCAGCGTAGACAGGGCAGAGACCCAGTACTTC.

The chain combines TRBV7-9 with TRBJ1-2; D unclear. Germline CDR1 is SEHNR and CDR2 is FQNEAQ (reference sequence). The V gene lost 6 bases and the J gene lost 4 bases, with 21 bases spanning the gap. This CDR3 spans 16 amino acids. The CDR3 sequence is CASSPGGVGGFYGYTF. CDR3 nucleotides: TGTGCCAGCAGTCCTGGCGGGGTCGGAGGATTCTATGGCTACACCTTC.

The genes are TRBV7-8 and TRBJ1-1; 12 nucleotides match TRBD1. This CDR3 comprises 15 residues. V lost 7 bases, J lost 4 bases, and 7 bases stayed unmatched. Germline CDR1 SGHVS, CDR2 FQNEAQ. The CDR3 DNA follows: TGTGCCAGCAAGGGACAGGGGGCTCAAGGCACTGAAGCTTTCTTT. This sequence encodes CASKGQGAQGTEAFF.

The CDR3 nucleotides are TGTGCCAGCAGTAAGGGGGATGTCGGTACTGAAGCTTTCTTT. This sequence encodes CASSKGDVGTEAFF. The chain uses TRBV6-5 and TRBJ1-1; D may be TRBD1 (6 bases). The CDR3 runs to 14 residues. Germline values: CDR1 MNHEY, CDR2 SVGAGI. V shed 5 bases and J shed 5 bases, with 15 bases lying between them.

V is TRBV4-3 and J is TRBJ2-3; 7 bases agree with TRBD1. From germline, CDR1 is LGHNA and CDR2 YSLEER. V trimming: 0 bases; J trimming: 3 bases; junction bases outside the gene matches: 12. This CDR3 comprises 18 residues. The CDR3 bases are TGCGCCAGCAGCCAAGAAGCCCTGCAAGGGGGCGGGACAGATACGCAGTATTTT. Its translation: CASSQEALQGGGTDTQYF.

This chain connects TRBV19 to TRBJ1-6; 11 bases match TRBD1. J was trimmed by 10 bases and V by 3 bases; bases with no gene match: 11. The CDR3 runs to 17 residues. Germline assignment: CDR1 LNHDA and CDR2 SQIVND (reference sequence). CDR3 in DNA: TGTGCCAGTAGTATCGGGACAGGGGGTTTTTCTGTCTCACCCCTCCACTTT. Residues: CASSIGTGGFSVSPLHF.

The V and J genes are TRBV7-8 and TRBJ2-7, with D perhaps matching TRBD1 (5 bases). This CDR3 is built from 13 residues. Germline values: CDR1 SGHVS, CDR2 FQNEAQ. The V end was cut by 3 bases, the J end by 4 bases, with 10 bases between. The DNA of the CDR3 is TGTGCCAGCAGCTTCGACAGAAAATACGAGCAGTACTTC. Translated: CASSFDRKYEQYF.

The rearrangement uses TRBV5-1 and TRBJ1-3; the match to TRBD1 covers 9 bases. Germline CDR1 is SGHRS and CDR2 is YFSETQ. With 4 bases clipped from V and 0 bases from J, the junction kept 8 bases outside the gene matches. The CDR3 loop spans 17 amino acids. This CDR3 is CASSLGQGQDSGNTIYF. The CDR3 coding sequence is TGCGCCAGCAGCCTTGGACAGGGGCAAGACTCTGGAAACACCATATATTTT.

This chain connects TRBV3-1 (or the pseudogene TRBV3-2) to TRBJ1-5; 10 bases are a match to TRBD1. This CDR3 comprises 20 residues. CDR1 is LGHDT and CDR2 is YNNKEL in the germline V gene (reference sequence). V lost 0 bases to trimming and J lost 2 bases; unmatched junction nucleotides: 13. The CDR3 DNA sequence: TGTGCCAGCAGCCAAGAAGGGCGTAACTGGGACAGGGGTGGCAATCAGCCCCAGCATTTT. This encodes CASSQEGRNWDRGGNQPQHF.

Points on this clone: This sample also contains other DNA sequences that code for the same CDR3. The chain is built from TRBV18 and TRBJ2-3; D gene uncertain. Germline CDR1 and CDR2: KGHSH and LQKENI. The CDR3 spans 12 residues. V lost 3 bases and J 2 bases, leaving 3 bases between the germline ends. CDR3 amino acids: CASSPYTDTQYF. The CDR3, as DNA: TGTGCCAGCTCACCTTACACAGATACGCAGTATTTT.

The V gene is TRBV19, the J gene TRBJ1-4, with TRBD1 matching 8 bases. The trim removed 6 bases at V and 2 bases at J, leaving 8 bases unmatched. Per germline, CDR1 LNHDA and CDR2 SQIVND (reference sequence). This CDR3 has 16 amino acids. The CDR3 coding sequence is TGTGCCAGTAGATCGGGGGACAGGATCACTAATGAAAAACTGTTTTTT. The encoded protein is CASRSGDRITNEKLFF.

J is TRBJ2-7 and V is TRBV6-6, with 9 positions matching TRBD2. CDR3 length: 16 amino acids. Trimming at V came to 0 bases and at J to 0 bases, leaving 3 bases not matched to a gene. Germline-derived CDR1 and CDR2 are MNHNY and SVGAGI (reference sequence). DNA of the CDR3: TGTGCCAGCAGTTACTCGGGCGGGGGGGCCTCCTACGAGCAGTACTTC. Translated: CASSYSGGGASYEQYF.

This clone was detected only once. This rearrangement joins TRBV5-6 to TRBJ1-1; possibly TRBD1 for D (6 bases). The CDR3 has 15 residues. Looked up from germline, CDR1 is SGHDT and CDR2 is YYEEEE. Trimming shortened V by 0 bases and J by 1 base, and 10 bases separated the two germline ends. DNA of the CDR3: TGTGCCAGCAGCTTGGCGGGGGGCCGGAACACTGAAGCTTTCTTT. It is translated as CASSLAGGRNTEAFF.

The CDR3 coding sequence is TGTGCCAGTACCACATGGGGGGACAGGGGGCCTCAGCCCCAGCATTTT. Translation: CASTTWGDRGPQPQHF. This chain links TRBV19 with TRBJ1-5, with 12 bases fitting TRBD1. J gave up 6 bases and V 7 bases, and 10 bases lay outside the gene matches. This CDR3 is 16 amino acids long. Germline CDR1 reads LNHDA; CDR2 reads SQIVND (reference sequence). Filled out from reference TRBV19 and TRBJ1-5, the complete variable domain reads DGGITQSPKYLFRKEGQNVTLSCEQNLNHDAMYWYRQDPGQGLRLIYYSQIVNDFQKGDIAEGYSVSREKKESFPLTVTSAQKNPTAFYLCASTTWGDRGPQPQHFGDGTRLSIL.

The gene calls are TRBV2 and TRBJ1-1; D is perhaps TRBD1 (5 bases). Trimming removed 5 bases at V and 1 base at J, with 11 bases between. The CDR3 has 14 amino acids. CDR1 is SNHLY, CDR2 FYNNEI, per germline. The DNA of the CDR3 is TGTGCCAGCAGTTTCAGGGTGGGGAACACTGAAGCTTTCTTT. Its protein is CASSFRVGNTEAFF.